The present T cell receptor (beta chain) was sequenced within a study of T cells in Graves' hyperthyroidism and ophthalmopathy. Study as a whole: Prior to any treatment, at the point of initial diagnosis, peripheral blood was collected. General study findings and limits: Researchers found most expanded thyroid clonotypes above 0.001 in blood as well. Model output signaled ophthalmopathy a median around 6.9 months ahead of onset.

Amplification of TCR beta CDR3 regions used RNA as the template. The study used the HTBI primer set for a first-round RT-PCR of the TCR CDR3. From the multiplex PCR reads, TCRdb called clonotypes with MiXCR, one entry per CDR3 protein. The sample yields about 840,000 distinct CDR3 sequences, about 38% seen once. As to this clonotype: No antigen is known for it.

This TCR derives from a man aged 18 to 29 with Graves' hyperthyroidism. The specimen was blood.

The CDR3 nucleotides read TGCAGTGCTCCGGACAGGGGTCGCAATCAGCCCCAGCATTTT. Encoded protein: CSAPDRGRNQPQHF. The chain has TRBV20-1 and TRBJ1-5; 9 bases are a match to TRBD1. V was pared by 5 bases and J by 2 bases, with 4 bases of the junction left unmatched. The CDR3 runs 14 residues. Germline assignment: CDR1 DFQATT and CDR2 SNEGSKA (reference sequence).